A selection of T cell receptor beta chains follows, all from one sample in a study of blood T cell repertoires in COVID-19. Method: immunoSEQ multiplex PCR; TCRdb's copy keeps in-frame clones and lacks some. This repertoire shows fewer than 350,000 clones, more than 70% found once; its top ten account for under 1.2%. Sequencing was carried out using PBMCs or T cells enriched from blood (not recorded which). These receptor sequences come from a woman under 40 who had been exposed to COVID-19. The CDR3 runs from the conserved cysteine through the conserved F or W. Each record gives: J gene, clone size, V gene, D gene, CDR3 DNA, CDR3 protein. The D gene is left open where the match is weak. Clone size is not always given. Where it is, it says once, few, many or a class for expanded clones.

TRBJ2-1,-,TRBV14,TRBD2,TGTGCCAGCAGCCAAGGACTAGCGGGAGTAGACAATGAGCAGTTCTTC,CASSQGLAGVDNEQFF
TRBJ2-1,-,TRBV28,-,TGTGCCGTGGGGCAGGGTTTCCACAATGAGCAGTTCTTC,CAVGQGFHNEQFF
TRBJ2-5,-,TRBV4-2,TRBD1,TGTGCCAGCAGCCAAGCGGCGGGACAGGAAATAGAGACCCAGTACTTC,CASSQAAGQEIETQYF
TRBJ1-2,few,TRBV4-1,TRBD1,TGCGCCAGCAGCCAAGATAGGGGGCAGGGTCGGAGGGGCTACACCTTC,CASSQDRGQGRRGYTF
TRBJ2-7,few,TRBV5-1,TRBD1,TGCGCCAGCAGCTTGGGGACAGGGGGCGACGAGCAGTACTTC,CASSLGTGGDEQYF
TRBJ2-1,-,TRBV7-3,TRBD2,TGTGCCAGCAGCTTATACGCCGTCGGGGGGGCCTACAATGAGCAGTTCTTC,CASSLYAVGGAYNEQFF
TRBJ1-3,-,TRBV5-1,-,TGCGCCAGCAGCGACCGAGCAGGCTCTGGAAACACCATATATTTT,CASSDRAGSGNTIYF
TRBJ1-1,-,TRBV7-2,-,TGTGCCAGCAGCTTGGCCCCAGGGATCACTGAAGCTTTCTTT,CASSLAPGITEAFF
TRBJ2-7,-,TRBV3-1/TRBV3-2,-,TGTGCCAGCATGTCGGGAGACACGTCCTACGAGCAGTACTTC,CASMSGDTSYEQYF
TRBJ1-6,-,TRBV6-5,-,TGTGCCAGCAGTTACACGGGACTGAATAATTCACCCCTCCACTTT,CASSYTGLNNSPLHF
TRBJ2-2,-,TRBV5-1,TRBD2,TGCGCCAGCAGCACGGGACTAGCAGCCGGGGAGCTGTTTTTT,CASSTGLAAGELFF
TRBJ2-1,-,TRBV14,-,TGTGCCAGCAGCCAAGACTCGAGACAGAAAACCTACAATGAGCAGTTCTTC,CASSQDSRQKTYNEQFF